These 18 T cell receptor beta chains share one sample of origin, sequenced in a study of T-cell memory formation after mild COVID-19. Using its own MiXCR run on the 5' RACE reads, TCRdb lists one record per CDR3 protein. The sample records about 470,000 distinct CDR3 sequences, around a sixth being singletons. The sequenced sample consisted of PBMCs or a T cell subset sorted from them (not recorded which). The receptors were gathered from an adult woman who had mild COVID-19 (a few samples of this study predate the infection). Cell type and time point are not known.

The chain combines TRBV14 with TRBJ2-7; unclear D gene. The CDR3 spans 12 residues. Trimming removed 3 bases from V and 6 bases from J, with 9 bases in between. Germline loops: CDR1 SGHDN, CDR2 FVKESK. The CDR3 here is CASSQMRGEQYF. CDR3 DNA: TGTGCCAGCAGCCAGATGCGAGGCGAGCAGTACTTC.

There are a few counts of this clonotype. V usage is TRBV18 and J usage is TRBJ2-1; D is undetermined. The V gene lost 5 bases and the J gene lost 0 bases, with 14 bases spanning the gap. The CDR3 covers 16 residues. Germline V gives CDR1 KGHSH, CDR2 LQKENI. The CDR3 region has the DNA TGTGCCAGCTCATCCTTCTCGCTCCTCTCCTACAATGAGCAGTTCTTC. Translated: CASSSFSLLSYNEQFF.

This clonotype was counted a single time. The chain links TRBV12-3 or TRBV12-4 to TRBJ1-1, with D tentatively TRBD1 (6 bases). The V end lost 6 bases, the J end lost 5 bases, and 16 bases lay between the germline ends. The CDR3 has 14 residues. CDR3 region: CASSPQGLSTEAFF. CDR3 coding DNA: TGTGCCAGCAGCCCTCAGGGGCTGAGTACTGAAGCTTTCTTT.

In its sample, this clonotype was seen many times. The chain couples TRBV4-3 to TRBJ2-7, with D possibly matching TRBD2 (6 bases). V was shortened by 1 base and J by 6 bases, with 13 bases between the two germline ends. CDR3 length: 14 residues. Germline V gene data show CDR1 as LGHNA and CDR2 as YSLEER. Here the CDR3 reads CASSQARRAGEQYF. In DNA, the CDR3 is TGCGCCAGCAGCCAAGCGCGGAGGGCTGGCGAGCAGTACTTC.

The sample holds a few counts of this clonotype. For the CDR3, the DNA is TGTGCCAGCAGCTTGGCGTCAAGGCATTCAGAGAACACTGAAGCTTTCTTT. Translation: CASSLASRHSENTEAFF. The genes are TRBV7-9 and TRBJ1-1; the D is unclear. V was cut by 3 bases and J by 1 base, with 18 bases left in between. The germline gives CDR1 SEHNR, CDR2 FQNEAQ (reference sequence). The CDR3 has 17 residues.

This clonotype has a handful of counts. The chain uses TRBV30 and TRBJ2-3; 9 bases are shared with TRBD1. From germline, CDR1 is GTSNPN and CDR2 SVGIG (reference sequence). The ends lost 3 bases at V and 1 base at J; junction bases unmatched: 5. There are 15 residues in the CDR3. The CDR3 DNA is TGTGCCTGGAGCGGACAGGGGACAGGCACAGATACGCAGTATTTT. It yields the protein CAWSGQGTGTDTQYF.

The chain uses TRBV14 and TRBJ1-2; D is ambiguous. The V gene lost 4 bases and the J gene lost 1 base, with 13 bases spanning the gap. The germline V gene encodes CDR1 SGHDN and CDR2 FVKESK. CDR3 length: 15 residues. Here the CDR3 reads CASSPLRRYNYGYTF. The CDR3 DNA sequence: TGTGCCAGCAGCCCTCTCCGCCGTTATAACTATGGCTACACCTTC. Based on the CDR3 plus reference TRBV14 and TRBJ1-2, the full variable domain is EAGVTQFPSHSVIEKGQTVTLRCDPISGHDNLYWYRRVMGKEIKFLLHFVKESKQDESGMPNNRFLAERTGGTYSTLKVQPAELEDSGVYFCASSPLRRYNYGYTFGSGTRLTVV.

A few counts support this clonotype. The chain uses TRBV6-5 and TRBJ1-4; unclear D gene. CDR3 size: 15 residues. Trimming pared 0 bases from V and 8 bases from J, leaving 13 bases between. Germline CDR1 MNHEY, CDR2 SVGAGI. This CDR3 reads CASSYSAGFVEKLFF. The CDR3 DNA reads as TGTGCCAGCAGTTACTCGGCCGGGTTCGTGGAAAAACTGTTTTTT.

This clonotype has more than one count but fewer than ten. This chain joins TRBV7-9 and TRBJ1-2; no definite D call. CDR1 is SEHNR, CDR2 FQNEAQ, per germline (reference sequence). Between the trimmed V and J ends, which lost 8 bases and 0 bases, there was a span of 10 bases. The CDR3 consists of 13 residues. CDR3 residues: CASAGSSNYGYTF. The CDR3 DNA sequence: TGTGCCAGCGCGGGCAGCTCTAACTATGGCTACACCTTC.

The genes are TRBV4-2 and TRBJ1-3, with no clear D. CDR3 size: 17 residues. Germline lookup yields CDR1 LGHNA and CDR2 YNFKEQ. The V and J ends lost 1 base and 5 bases respectively, with 18 bases between them. The CDR3 region has the DNA TGTGCCAGCAGCCAAGGGTCAGGCTCTGACTCCCGAAACACCATATATTTT. Protein product: CASSQGSGSDSRNTIYF.

The chain carries TRBV5-4 and TRBJ2-7; no definite D call. V was shortened by 0 bases and J by 5 bases, with 6 bases between the two germline ends. The CDR3 consists of 12 residues. Germline loops: CDR1 SGHNT, CDR2 YYREEE (reference sequence). The CDR3 bases are TGTGCCAGCAGCTTGGTATTCAACGAGCAGTACTTC. It translates to CASSLVFNEQYF.

Only a few counts were recorded for this clonotype. V usage is TRBV10-2 and J usage is TRBJ2-3, with 8 nucleotides matching TRBD2. The CDR3 runs to 14 residues. J was trimmed by 1 base and V by 11 bases; bases with no gene match: 8. In germline, CDR1 is WSHSY, CDR2 SAAADI. The CDR3 nucleotides read TGCGCCTCCCGACTAGCGACTGGCACAGATACGCAGTATTTT. Protein: CASRLATGTDTQYF.

For the CDR3, the DNA is TGTGCCAGCAGCCGGTATCAGGGAAACACTGAAGCTTTCTTT. It encodes CASSRYQGNTEAFF. The chain is built from TRBV7-6 and TRBJ1-1, with D perhaps matching TRBD1 (5 bases). The CDR3 extends over 14 amino acids. Trimming removed 5 bases at V and 2 bases at J, with 12 bases between. Germline V CDR1 and CDR2: SGHVS, FNYEAQ.

The chain links TRBV7-2 to TRBJ2-5; TRBD2 is a possible D gene (7 bases). Germline values: CDR1 SGHTA, CDR2 FQGNSA. The CDR3 extends over 14 amino acids. Trimming stripped 3 bases from V and 4 bases from J, with 12 bases between. The CDR3 reads CASSFGGRVETQYF. The CDR3 DNA is TGTGCCAGCAGCTTCGGGGGGCGCGTAGAGACCCAGTACTTC.

This clonotype was detected ten times or more. The V gene is TRBV12-3 or TRBV12-4, the J gene TRBJ1-2; TRBD1 is a possible D gene (6 bases). This CDR3 comprises 12 residues. Trimming shortened V by 6 bases and J by 4 bases, and 9 bases separated the two germline ends. The CDR3 is CASSLTGYGYTF. The CDR3, as DNA: TGTGCCAGCAGCTTGACAGGCTATGGCTACACCTTC.

Points on this clonotype: The junction and the germline gene differ at one end; a read error may be behind it. The chain links TRBV7-7 to TRBJ2-6; 8 bases align to TRBD1. This CDR3 comprises 18 residues. Germline V lookup: CDR1 SSHAT, CDR2 FNYEAQ (reference sequence). The CDR3 protein is CASSLEVQGGAGANVLTF. CDR3 in DNA: TGTGCTAGCAGCTTAGAAGTACAGGGGGGAGCTGGGGCCAACGTCCTGACTTTC.

The V and J genes are TRBV7-2 and TRBJ2-3; a weak D match, TRBD2 (6 bases). The CDR3 is 16 amino acids. Germline values: CDR1 SGHTA, CDR2 FQGNSA. Between the trimmed V and J ends, which lost 6 bases and 0 bases, there was a span of 16 bases. CDR3 nucleotide sequence: TGTGCCAGCAGTCCTCTAGCGTGTCGCAGCACAGATACGCAGTATTTT. Translating it yields CASSPLACRSTDTQYF.

This clonotype turned up a few times. The chain recombines TRBV7-2 with TRBJ2-5; D might be TRBD1 (6 bases). The CDR3 is 14 amino acids. Germline V gene lookup returns CDR1 SGHTA and CDR2 FQGNSA. The V and J ends lost 0 bases and 5 bases respectively, with 10 bases between them. This CDR3 is CASSLAYRAETQYF. CDR3 bases: TGTGCCAGCAGCTTAGCGTACAGGGCGGAGACCCAGTACTTC.